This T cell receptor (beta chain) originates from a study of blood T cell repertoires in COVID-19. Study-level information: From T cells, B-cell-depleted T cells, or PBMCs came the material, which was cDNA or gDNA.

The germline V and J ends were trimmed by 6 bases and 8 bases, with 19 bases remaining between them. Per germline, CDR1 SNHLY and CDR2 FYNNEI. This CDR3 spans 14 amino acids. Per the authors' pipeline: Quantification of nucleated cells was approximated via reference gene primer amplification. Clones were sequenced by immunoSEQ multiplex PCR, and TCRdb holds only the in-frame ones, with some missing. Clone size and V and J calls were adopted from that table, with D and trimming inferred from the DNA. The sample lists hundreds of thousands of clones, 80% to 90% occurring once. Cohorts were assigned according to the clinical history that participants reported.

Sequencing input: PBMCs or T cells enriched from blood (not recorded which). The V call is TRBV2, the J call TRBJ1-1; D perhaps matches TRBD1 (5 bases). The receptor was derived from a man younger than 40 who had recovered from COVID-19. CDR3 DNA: TGTGCCAGCAGGTTCAGGGTCACGACGGACGAAGCTTTCTTT. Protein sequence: CASRFRVTTDEAFF.